This T cell receptor (beta chain) was sequenced during a study of blood T cells in healthy people across ages. Points from the study as a whole: Relative to aged donors, long-lived donors carried more naive CD4+ cells and displayed higher diversity.

With a J-beta primer mix and a sample-barcoded 5' primer, a second PCR ran roughly 7 to 11 cycles. One entry per CDR3 protein results from TCRdb running MiXCR on the 5' RACE reads. The sample lists hundreds of thousands of distinct CDR3 sequences, roughly 32% occurring once. CDR1 is DFQATT, CDR2 SNEGSKA, per germline (reference sequence). There are 14 residues in the CDR3. Deletions cut 0 bases from V and 1 base from J, with 9 bases between. This clonotype was found many times. The target antigen is unknown. The sequence came from a woman of 80 years or more in good health. Input material: blood. The V gene is TRBV20-1, the J gene TRBJ1-1; D gene unclear. In DNA form, the CDR3 reads TGCAGTGCTAGAGATCGAACAGCGAACACTGAAGCTTTCTTT. Translated, it gives CSARDRTANTEAFF.